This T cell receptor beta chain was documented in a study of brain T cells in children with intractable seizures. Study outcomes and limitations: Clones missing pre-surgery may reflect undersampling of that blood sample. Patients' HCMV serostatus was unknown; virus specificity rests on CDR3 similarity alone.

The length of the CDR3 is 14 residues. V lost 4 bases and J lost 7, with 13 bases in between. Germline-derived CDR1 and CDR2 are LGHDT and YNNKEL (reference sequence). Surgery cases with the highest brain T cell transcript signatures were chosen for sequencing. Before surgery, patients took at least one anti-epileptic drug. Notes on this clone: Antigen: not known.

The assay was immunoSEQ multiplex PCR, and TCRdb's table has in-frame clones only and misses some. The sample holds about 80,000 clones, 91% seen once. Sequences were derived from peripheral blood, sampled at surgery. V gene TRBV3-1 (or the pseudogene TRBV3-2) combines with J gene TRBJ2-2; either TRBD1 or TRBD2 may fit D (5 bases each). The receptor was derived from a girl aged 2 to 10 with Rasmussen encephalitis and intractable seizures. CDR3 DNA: TGTGCCAGCAGCCGGGCGCAGGGAGTCGGGGAGCTGTTTTTT. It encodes CASSRAQGVGELFF.